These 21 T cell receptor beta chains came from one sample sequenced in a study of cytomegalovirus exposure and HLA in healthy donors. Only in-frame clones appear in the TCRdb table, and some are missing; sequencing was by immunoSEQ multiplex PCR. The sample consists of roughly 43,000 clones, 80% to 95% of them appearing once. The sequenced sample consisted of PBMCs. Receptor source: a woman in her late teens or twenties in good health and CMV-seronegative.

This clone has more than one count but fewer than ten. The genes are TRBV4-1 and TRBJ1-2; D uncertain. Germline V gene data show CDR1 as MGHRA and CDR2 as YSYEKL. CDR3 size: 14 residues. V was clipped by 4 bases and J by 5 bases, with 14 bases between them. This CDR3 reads CASSPTPSIYGYTF. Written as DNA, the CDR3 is TGCGCCAGCAGCCCTACTCCATCGATTTATGGCTACACCTTC.

The CDR3 DNA reads TGTGCCAGCAGCCTCCCTAGGACGGGAGGGCCGAATGAGCAGTTCTTC. Residues: CASSLPRTGGPNEQFF. The chain links TRBV5-4 to TRBJ2-1; 8 positions match TRBD2. Trimming cost V 4 bases and J 7 bases; bases outside gene matches: 13. This CDR3 comprises 16 residues. CDR1 and CDR2 (germline): SGHNT, YYREEE (reference sequence). Supplemented by reference TRBV5-4 and TRBJ2-1, the full variable domain reads ETGVTQSPTHLIKTRGQQVTLRCSSQSGHNTVSWYQQALGQGPQFIFQYYREEENGRGNFPPRFSGLQFPNYSSELNVNALELDDSALYLCASSLPRTGGPNEQFFGPGTRLTVL.

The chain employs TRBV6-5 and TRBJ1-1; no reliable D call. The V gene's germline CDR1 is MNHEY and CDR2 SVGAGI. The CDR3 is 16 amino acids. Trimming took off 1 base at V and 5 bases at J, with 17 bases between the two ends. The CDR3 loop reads CASSYWRRDRRTEAFF. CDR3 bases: TGTGCCAGCAGTTACTGGAGGAGGGATAGACGGACTGAAGCTTTCTTT.

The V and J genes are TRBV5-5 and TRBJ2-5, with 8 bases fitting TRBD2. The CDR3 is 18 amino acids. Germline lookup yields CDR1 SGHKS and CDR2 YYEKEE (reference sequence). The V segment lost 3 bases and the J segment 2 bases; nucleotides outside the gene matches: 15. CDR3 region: CASSSLQSGGPLQETQYF. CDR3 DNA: TGTGCCAGCAGCTCATTACAGAGCGGGGGACCCCTACAAGAGACCCAGTACTTC.

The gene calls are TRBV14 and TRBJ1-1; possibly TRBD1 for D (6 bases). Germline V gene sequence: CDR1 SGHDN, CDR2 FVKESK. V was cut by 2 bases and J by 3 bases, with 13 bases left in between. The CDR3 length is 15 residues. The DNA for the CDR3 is TGTGCCAGCAGCCAAACCCTGCCAGGGGACACTGAAGCTTTCTTT. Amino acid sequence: CASSQTLPGDTEAFF. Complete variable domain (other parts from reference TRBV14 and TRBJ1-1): EAGVTQFPSHSVIEKGQTVTLRCDPISGHDNLYWYRRVMGKEIKFLLHFVKESKQDESGMPNNRFLAERTGGTYSTLKVQPAELEDSGVYFCASSQTLPGDTEAFFGQGTRLTVV.

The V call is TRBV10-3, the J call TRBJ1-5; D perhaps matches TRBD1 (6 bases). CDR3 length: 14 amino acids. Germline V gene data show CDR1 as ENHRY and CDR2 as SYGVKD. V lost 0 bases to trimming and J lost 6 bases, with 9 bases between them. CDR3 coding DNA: TGTGCCATCAGTGAGTCTCCGGACAGTCAGCCCCAGCATTTT. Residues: CAISESPDSQPQHF.

Here the CDR3 DNA reads TGCGCCAGCAGCCCGCTCCATACCGGGACATCCCAAGAGACCCAGTACTTC. Its translation: CASSPLHTGTSQETQYF. This sequence joins TRBV5-1 and TRBJ2-5; the D gene is possibly TRBD1 (6 bases). Trimming stripped 4 bases from V and 1 base from J, with 20 bases between. Germline CDR1 SGHRS, CDR2 YFSETQ. This CDR3 has 17 amino acids.

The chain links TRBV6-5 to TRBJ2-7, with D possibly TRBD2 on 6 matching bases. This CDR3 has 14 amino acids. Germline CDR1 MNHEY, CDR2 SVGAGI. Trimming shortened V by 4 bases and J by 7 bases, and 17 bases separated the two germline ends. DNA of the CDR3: TGTGCCAGCAGTTCCCCCGAGGTGGGGGGAGAGCAGTACTTC. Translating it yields CASSSPEVGGEQYF.

This CDR3 is CASRDRGLTNTGELFF. Written as DNA, the CDR3 is TGTGCCAGCAGGGACAGGGGTTTAACGAACACCGGGGAGCTGTTTTTT. This sequence joins TRBV6-6 and TRBJ2-2; 9 bases align to TRBD1. V lost 6 bases, J lost 0 bases, and 5 bases stayed unmatched. CDR3 size: 16 residues. Germline CDR1 and CDR2: MNHNY and SVGAGI (reference sequence).

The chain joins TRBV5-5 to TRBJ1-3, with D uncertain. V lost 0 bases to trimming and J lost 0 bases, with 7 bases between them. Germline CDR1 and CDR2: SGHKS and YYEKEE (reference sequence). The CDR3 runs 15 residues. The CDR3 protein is CASSLDLLSGNTIYF. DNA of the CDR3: TGTGCCAGCAGCTTGGACTTACTCTCTGGAAACACCATATATTTT.

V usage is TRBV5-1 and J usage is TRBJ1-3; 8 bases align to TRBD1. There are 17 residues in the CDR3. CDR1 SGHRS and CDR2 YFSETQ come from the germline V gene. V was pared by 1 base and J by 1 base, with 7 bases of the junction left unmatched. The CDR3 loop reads CASSLTQGAFSGNTIYF. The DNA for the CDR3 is TGCGCCAGCAGCTTGACTCAGGGGGCGTTTTCTGGAAACACCATATATTTT. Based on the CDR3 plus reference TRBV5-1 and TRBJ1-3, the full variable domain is KAGVTQTPRYLIKTRGQQVTLSCSPISGHRSVSWYQQTPGQGLQFLFEYFSETQRNKGNFPGRFSGRQFSNSRSEMNVSTLELGDSALYLCASSLTQGAFSGNTIYFGEGSWLTVV.

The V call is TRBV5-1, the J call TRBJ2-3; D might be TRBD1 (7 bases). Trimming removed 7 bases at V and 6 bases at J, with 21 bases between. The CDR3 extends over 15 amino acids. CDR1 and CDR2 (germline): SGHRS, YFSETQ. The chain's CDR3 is CASSSGGRRADTQYF. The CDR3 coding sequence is TGCGCCAGCTCCTCAGGGGGGAGGAGGGCGGATACGCAGTATTTT.

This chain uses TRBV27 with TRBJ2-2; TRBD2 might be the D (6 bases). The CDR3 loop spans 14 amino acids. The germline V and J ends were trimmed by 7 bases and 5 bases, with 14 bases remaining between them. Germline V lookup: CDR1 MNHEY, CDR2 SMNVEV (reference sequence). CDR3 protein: CASTDGGGTGELFF. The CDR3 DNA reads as TGTGCCAGCACCGACGGTGGGGGGACCGGGGAGCTGTTTTTT.

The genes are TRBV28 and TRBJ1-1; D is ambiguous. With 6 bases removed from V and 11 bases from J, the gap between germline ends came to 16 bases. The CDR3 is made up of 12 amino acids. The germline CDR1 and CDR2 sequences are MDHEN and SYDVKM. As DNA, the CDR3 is TGTGCCAGCAGCTCTCGGAGGGATACGGCTTTCTTT. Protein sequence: CASSSRRDTAFF.

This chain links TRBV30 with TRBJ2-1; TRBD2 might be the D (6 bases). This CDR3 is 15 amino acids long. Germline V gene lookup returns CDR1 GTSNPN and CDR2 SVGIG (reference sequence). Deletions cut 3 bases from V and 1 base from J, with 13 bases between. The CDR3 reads CAWRTRELSYNEQFF. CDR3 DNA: TGTGCCTGGAGAACACGGGAGTTATCCTACAATGAGCAGTTCTTC.

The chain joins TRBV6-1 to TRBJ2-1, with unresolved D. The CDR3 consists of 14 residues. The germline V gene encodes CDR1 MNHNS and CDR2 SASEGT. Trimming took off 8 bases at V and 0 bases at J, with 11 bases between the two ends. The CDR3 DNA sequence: TGTGCCAGCCAGGAACTGAGCTCCTACAATGAGCAGTTCTTC. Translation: CASQELSSYNEQFF.

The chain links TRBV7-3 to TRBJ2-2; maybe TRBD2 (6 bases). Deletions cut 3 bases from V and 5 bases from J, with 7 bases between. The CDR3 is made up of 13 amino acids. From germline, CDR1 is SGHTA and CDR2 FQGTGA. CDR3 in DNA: TGTGCCAGCAGCTTTGGGGGGACCGGGGAGCTGTTTTTT. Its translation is CASSFGGTGELFF. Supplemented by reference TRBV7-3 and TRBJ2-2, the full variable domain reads GAGVSQTPSNKVTEKGKYVELRCDPISGHTALYWYRQSLGQGPEFLIYFQGTGAADDSGLPNDRFFAVRPEGSVSTLKIQRTERGDSAVYLCASSFGGTGELFFGEGSRLTVL.

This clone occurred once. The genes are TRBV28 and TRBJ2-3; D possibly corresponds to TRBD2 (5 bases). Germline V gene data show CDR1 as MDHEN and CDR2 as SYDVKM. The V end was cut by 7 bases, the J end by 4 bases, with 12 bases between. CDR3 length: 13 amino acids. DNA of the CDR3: TGTGCCAGCATCAATCGAGGGCCAGATACGCAGTATTTT. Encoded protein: CASINRGPDTQYF.

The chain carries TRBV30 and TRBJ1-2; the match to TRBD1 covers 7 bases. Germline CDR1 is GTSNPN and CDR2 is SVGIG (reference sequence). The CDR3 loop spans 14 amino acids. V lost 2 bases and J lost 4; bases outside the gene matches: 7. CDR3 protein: CAWSRGQVFYGYTF. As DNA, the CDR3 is TGTGCCTGGAGTCGAGGACAGGTCTTCTATGGCTACACCTTC.

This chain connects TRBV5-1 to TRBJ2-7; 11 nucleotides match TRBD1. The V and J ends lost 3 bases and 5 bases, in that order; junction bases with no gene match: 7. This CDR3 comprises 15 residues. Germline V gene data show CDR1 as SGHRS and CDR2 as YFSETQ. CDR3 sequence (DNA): TGCGCCAGCAGCTGGGGCGGGACAGGGGGGAACGAGCAGTACTTC. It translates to CASSWGGTGGNEQYF. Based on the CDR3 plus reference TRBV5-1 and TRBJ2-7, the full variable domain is KAGVTQTPRYLIKTRGQQVTLSCSPISGHRSVSWYQQTPGQGLQFLFEYFSETQRNKGNFPGRFSGRQFSNSRSEMNVSTLELGDSALYLCASSWGGTGGNEQYFGPGTRLTVT.

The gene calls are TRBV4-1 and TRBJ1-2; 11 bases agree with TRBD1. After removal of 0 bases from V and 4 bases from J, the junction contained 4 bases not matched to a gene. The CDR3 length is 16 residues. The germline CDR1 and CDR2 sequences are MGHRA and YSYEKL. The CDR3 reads CASSQDTGTGGYGYTF. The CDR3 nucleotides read TGCGCCAGCAGCCAAGACACCGGGACAGGGGGCTATGGCTACACCTTC.